These T cell receptor beta chains were read from a single sample in a study of blood T cells in healthy people across ages. TCRdb analysed the 5' RACE reads with MiXCR anew, one entry per CDR3 protein. The table shows about 1.8 million distinct CDR3 sequences, with just under 50% occurring only once. The sample taken for sequencing was blood. Source of these receptors: a woman in her 40s in good health. CDR3s include the opening cysteine and the closing phenylalanine or tryptophan. A D gene is named only where the DNA matches it firmly. Rows may omit the clone size; those that give it use once, few, many or a size class.

D gene,V gene,clone size,J gene,CDR3 DNA,CDR3 protein
TRBD2,TRBV20-1,few,TRBJ2-7,TGCAGTGCCAAATCCGGGACTAGCGGCTCCTACGAGCAGTACTTC,CSAKSGTSGSYEQYF
.,TRBV18,.,TRBJ2-7,TGTGCCAGCTCACCACCTACGGTGGCCGAGCAGTACTTC,CASSPPTVAEQYF
.,TRBV5-1,many,TRBJ1-4,TGCGCCAGCAGCTTGTCGGCAGGGACAACTAATGAAAAACTGTTTTTT,CASSLSAGTTNEKLFF
.,TRBV7-2,.,TRBJ2-1,TGTGCCAGCAGCTTGTCCCCCGGGGTTGAGCAGTTCTTC,CASSLSPGVEQFF
.,TRBV25-1,.,TRBJ2-7,TGTGCCAGCAGTGAAGATCTTCTCGCCGCCGAGCAGTACTTC,CASSEDLLAAEQYF
.,TRBV25-1,.,TRBJ1-1,TGTGCCAGCAGTGACGGTCTGTTGAACACTGAAGCTTTCTTT,CASSDGLLNTEAFF
TRBD2,TRBV7-2,.,TRBJ2-1,TGTGCCAGCAGCCCTCGCCCGCTAGCGGGGACTAACAATGAGCAGTTCTTC,CASSPRPLAGTNNEQFF
TRBD1,TRBV2,once,TRBJ1-5,TGTGCCAGCAGGAAGGACAGGGGAGGCCAGCCCCAGCATTTT,CASRKDRGGQPQHF
.,TRBV3-1,.,TRBJ2-4,TGTGCCAGCAGCCAAGATCGCCGGGGACGCAAAAACATTCAGTACTTC,CASSQDRRGRKNIQYF
.,TRBV24-1,.,TRBJ2-1,TGTGCCACCAGTGGAGGGGTGGAAGGCAATGAGCAGTTCTTC,CATSGGVEGNEQFF
TRBD1,TRBV20-1,.,TRBJ2-7,TGCAGTGCTCCACAGGGGTTCGAGCAGTACTTC,CSAPQGFEQYF
.,TRBV7-2,few,TRBJ2-7,TGTGCCAGCAGTTCTAGCGACTCCTACGAGCAGTACTTC,CASSSSDSYEQYF
.,TRBV7-2,few,TRBJ2-4,TGTGCCAGCAGCTTAGAGGGGACGGGGATTAAAAACATTCAGTACTTC,CASSLEGTGIKNIQYF
.,TRBV27,.,TRBJ1-2,TGTGCCAGCACTACCCTGGCGCAGGGAAATCAATATGGCTACACCTTC,CASTTLAQGNQYGYTF